Listed below are T cell receptor beta chains from one sample, sequenced in a study of T cells in Graves' hyperthyroidism and ophthalmopathy. MiXCR, run by TCRdb on the multiplex PCR reads, gives a single entry per CDR3 protein. The sample shows roughly 600,000 distinct CDR3 sequences, about 14% of them seen only once. The sequencing input was blood. These receptors all stem from a woman aged 45 to 65 with Graves' ophthalmopathy. Each CDR3 is given with its conserved first and last residue. The D gene is left open where the match is weak. Clone size is shown for a subset of rows, as once, few, many or a class of expanded clone.

V	D	size	J	DNA	CDR3
TRBV9	NA	many	TRBJ1-5	TGTGCCAGCAGCGTAGATTCCAGTAACAATCAGCCCCAGCATTTT	CASSVDSSNNQPQHF
TRBV7-9	TRBD2	NA	TRBJ2-1	TGTGCCAGCAGGGCCAAACTTAGACTAGCGGACAATGAGCAGTTCTTC	CASRAKLRLADNEQFF
TRBV7-2	NA	NA	TRBJ2-1	TGTGCCAGCAGCTTATTAGCGTCTAGCTCCTACAATGAGCAGTTCTTC	CASSLLASSSYNEQFF
TRBV20-1	NA	NA	TRBJ1-2	TGCAGTGCTAGACCCGCCGCTGGCTACACCTTC	CSARPAAGYTF
TRBV18	TRBD2	many	TRBJ2-1	TGTGCCAGCTCACCACATGGCGGGAGGGCCTTCTACAATGAGCAGTTCTTC	CASSPHGGRAFYNEQFF
TRBV10-3	TRBD1	many	TRBJ2-2	TGTGCCATCAGTGAGAGGGACAGGATGAACACCGGGGAGCTGTTTTTT	CAISERDRMNTGELFF
TRBV28	NA	many	TRBJ1-1	TGTGCCAGCAGCCTCAGGACCGGACGCTATGTCCCTGAAGCTTTCTTT	CASSLRTGRYVPEAFF
TRBV20-1	NA	many	TRBJ1-3	TGCAGTGCTAGCCCCCCGGGGGTGGGTGGAAACACCATATATTTT	CSASPPGVGGNTIYF
TRBV28	TRBD2	many	TRBJ2-1	TGTGCCAGCACCCCTCCCCGGACTAGCGGGAGTCGTGAGCAGTTCTTC	CASTPPRTSGSREQFF
TRBV5-1	NA	many	TRBJ1-1	TGCGCCAGCGCCAAAGGTACGAACACTGAAGCTTTCTTT	CASAKGTNTEAFF
TRBV27	TRBD2	NA	TRBJ2-7	TGTGCCAGCAGTCCATTCCTAGCGGGAGGCGTCTACGAGCAGTACTTC	CASSPFLAGGVYEQYF
TRBV20-1	NA	NA	TRBJ1-3	TGCAGTGCTAGAGATTCGATGGGACACTCTGGAAACACCATATATTTT	CSARDSMGHSGNTIYF